This is a list of T cell receptor beta chains from one sample in a study of regulatory and conventional T cells in RAG deficiency. Produced via immunoSEQ multiplex PCR; TCRdb's table is partial and in-frame only. Of about 7,700 clones in the sample, roughly 92% were seen once. These data are also associated with another study on regulatory T cells.

Sequenced sample: CD127- CD25+ CD4+ Tregs sorted from blood. These receptors all stem from a human donor in good health. CDR3s leave out the opening cysteine and the closing phenylalanine or tryptophan.

v_gene | CDR3aa
TRBV15 | ATSRAPWSGSNTGELF
TRBV30 | AWGRGGRGYT
TRBV13 | ASSATGTSNEQF
TRBV7-3 | ASSSGLAAQETQY
TRBV19 | ASRLKNIQY
TRBV4-3 | ASSQWTGGAGELF
TRBV5-4 | ASSVRTGLDNSPLH
TRBV19 | ASSLGQQHSGANVLT
TRBV5-6 | ASSLTAAFYSNQPQH
TRBV27 | ASSPTGGSSYEQY
TRBV7-2 | ASSLRRQDNEQF
TRBV9 | ASSVLAGGVSGELF
TRBV11-2 | ASSLTGNQPQH
TRBV27 | ASSPRQGLGGYT
TRBV19 | ASRTTGSSYEQF
TRBV6-5 | ASSTLASTPYEQY
TRBV7-2 | ASSSLGAGVTDTQY
TRBV25-1 | ASGRLSGGAQDTQY
TRBV27 | ASRGRDRLHLDTQY
TRBV12-5 | ASHRGRDTGELF
TRBV6-1 | ASSAPLAGVRETQY
TRBV14 | ASSLLRGGRTEAF
TRBV18 | ASSPTRSSTDTQY
TRBV11-2 | ASSARPPPQGGNSPLH
TRBV5-5 | ASSFQAATNYGYT
TRBV5-6 | ASTRGGGTDTQY
TRBV6-1 | ASSVRDRGNQPQH
TRBV6-1 | ASSLQGDSPLH
TRBV5-1 | ASSYAGEINYGYT
TRBV5-1 | ASNEQGAWADTQY
TRBV9 | ASSATGLNTEAF
TRBV14 | ASSQGRGGQETQY
TRBV5-1 | ASSPTSGKNIQY
TRBV2 | ASSPSGRDTGELF
TRBV5-6 | ASSFGGLYGYT
TRBV11-3 | ASSSPLAVHEAGTQY
TRBV5-5 | ASSLGLARTYEQY
TRBV5-1 | ASSPLSASLGSQY
TRBV30 | AWTDLYLYNEQF
TRBV7-2 | ASSLSWRGANVLT
TRBV5-1 | ASRPGLAGVRLDTQY
TRBV6-6 | ASSYREGEGGYT
TRBV7-8 | ASSQTSGPYEQY
TRBV5-4 | ASTLGGRNYGYT
TRBV7-8 | ASSFQVNTEAF
TRBV6-5 | ASRLDDRENTEAF
TRBV4-1 | ASSQGSREGGRTISSYNEQF